This T cell receptor beta chain is from a study of T cells in Graves' hyperthyroidism and ophthalmopathy. Findings and limits, study-wide: Most clonotypes expanded in thyroid above 0.001 were likewise present in blood. Ophthalmopathy got predicted by the model a median about six months before its onset.

There are many counts of this clonotype. Its specificity is not known. Each person with ophthalmopathy scored at least 3 on the Clinical Activity Score, reached NOSPECS grade 4 or higher, and had been ill under 3 months. Cells are PBMCs isolated from more than 8.5 ml of fresh blood. What was amplified from RNA transcripts were TCR beta CDR3 regions. The HTBI primer set served for first-round RT-PCR of the TCR CDR3. TCRdb re-analysed the multiplex PCR reads in MiXCR, keeping a single row per CDR3 protein. The sample yields around 400,000 distinct CDR3 sequences, 15% seen once. The V segment lost 3 bases and the J segment 6 bases; nucleotides outside the gene matches: 4. Looked up from germline, CDR1 is DFQATT and CDR2 is SNEGSKA (reference sequence). CDR3 size: 13 residues.

The specimen sequenced was blood. The sequence derives from an older woman with Graves' ophthalmopathy. The chain joins TRBV20-1 to TRBJ2-7; 11 bases match TRBD1. The CDR3 DNA reads TGCAGTGCTAGCCGGGACAGGGGGGGCGAGCAGTACTTC. Translation gives CSASRDRGGEQYF.